This T cell receptor beta chain was sequenced during a study of OX40 agonist ivuxolimab in advanced cancers. At the level of the study: Dosing consisted of intravenous ivuxolimab at 0.01 to 10 mg/kg every 2 weeks. Study findings and constraints: The authors did not determine the antigen specificity of the expanded peripheral T cells.

Data came from immunoSEQ multiplex PCR; TCRdb stores just in-frame clones and leaves some out. The sample lists under 150,000 clones, roughly nine tenths occurring once. Concerning this clone itself: The antigen is unknown.

This sequence originates from an adult with an advanced solid tumor such as melanoma, head and neck, liver or kidney cancer. The sequencing used CD4+ or CD8+ T cells sorted from blood, collected in a trial of the OX40 agonist ivuxolimab.

The CDR3 DNA is TGCAGCGTTGTGGGACCGCCCTACGAGCAGTACTTC. Translating it yields CSVVGPPYEQYF. The chain links TRBV29-1 to TRBJ2-7, with D perhaps TRBD1 or TRBD2 (5 bases each). V lost 4 bases and J lost 2, with 9 bases in between. The CDR3 is made up of 12 amino acids. CDR1 SQVTM and CDR2 ANQGSEA come from the germline V gene.